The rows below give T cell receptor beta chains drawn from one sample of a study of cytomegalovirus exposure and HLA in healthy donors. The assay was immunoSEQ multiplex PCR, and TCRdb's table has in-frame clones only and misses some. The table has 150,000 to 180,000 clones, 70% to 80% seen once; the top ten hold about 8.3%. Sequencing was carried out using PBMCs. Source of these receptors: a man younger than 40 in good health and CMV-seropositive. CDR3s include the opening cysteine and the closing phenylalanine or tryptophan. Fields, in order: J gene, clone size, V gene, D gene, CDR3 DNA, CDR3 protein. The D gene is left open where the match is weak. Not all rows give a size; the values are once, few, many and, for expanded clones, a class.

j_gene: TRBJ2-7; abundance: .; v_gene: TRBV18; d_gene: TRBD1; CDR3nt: TGTGCCAGCTCACTTACACAGGGGGCCGAGGTCTTC; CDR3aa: CASSLTQGAEVF
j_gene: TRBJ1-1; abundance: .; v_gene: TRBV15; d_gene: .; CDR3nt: TGTGCCACCAGCAGGGGCGGGGGACGGGAGACTGAAGCTTTCTTT; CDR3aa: CATSRGGGRETEAFF
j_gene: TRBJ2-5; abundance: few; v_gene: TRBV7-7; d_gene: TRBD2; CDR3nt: TGTGCTAGCAGCTTAGGACTTGCGGGAGGCGGAGAGACCCAGTACTTC; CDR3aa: CASSLGLAGGGETQYF
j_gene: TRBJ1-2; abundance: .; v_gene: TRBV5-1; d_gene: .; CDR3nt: TGCGCCAGCAGCTTGGACAGGCATTTCGCTGGCTACACCTTC; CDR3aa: CASSLDRHFAGYTF
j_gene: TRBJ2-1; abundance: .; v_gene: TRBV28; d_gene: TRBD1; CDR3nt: TGTGCCAGCAGTCCTCTCTTTGGACAGGGGGTGAATGAGCAGTTCTTC; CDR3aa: CASSPLFGQGVNEQFF
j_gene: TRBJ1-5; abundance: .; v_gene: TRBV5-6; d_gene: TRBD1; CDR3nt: TGTGCCAGCAGCTTGGGTTTCAGGGGGGCGATTGGCAATCAGCCCCAGCATTTT; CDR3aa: CASSLGFRGAIGNQPQHF
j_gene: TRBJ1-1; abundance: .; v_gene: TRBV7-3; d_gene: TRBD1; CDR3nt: TGTGCCAGCAGCCCTCGACAGGGGAACACTGAAGCTTTCTTT; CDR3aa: CASSPRQGNTEAFF
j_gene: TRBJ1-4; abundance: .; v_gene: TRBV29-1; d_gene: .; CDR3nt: TGCAGCGTTGGGGGTGGCAGGGGAGAAGAAAAACTGTTTTTT; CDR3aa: CSVGGGRGEEKLFF
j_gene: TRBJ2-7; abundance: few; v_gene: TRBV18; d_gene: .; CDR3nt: TGTGCCAGCTCACCATACGTCCGGGGGAGCCCCTACGAGCAGTACTTC; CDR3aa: CASSPYVRGSPYEQYF
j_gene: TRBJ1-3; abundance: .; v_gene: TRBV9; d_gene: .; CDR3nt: TGTGCCAGCAGCTCATCCCCGTCGGGCTCTGGAAACACCATATATTTT; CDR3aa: CASSSSPSGSGNTIYF
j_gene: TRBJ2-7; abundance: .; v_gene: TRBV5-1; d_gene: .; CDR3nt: TGCGCCAGCAGTGAAGCAGGGATAATCTACGAGCAGTACTTC; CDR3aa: CASSEAGIIYEQYF
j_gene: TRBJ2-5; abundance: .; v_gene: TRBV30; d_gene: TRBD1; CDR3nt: TGTGCCTCAGGACAGGCCCAAGAGACCCAGTACTTC; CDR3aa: CASGQAQETQYF
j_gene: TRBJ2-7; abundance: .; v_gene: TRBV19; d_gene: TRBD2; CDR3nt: TGTGCCAGTAGTCCCGGGACTACCCGCGAGCAGTACTTC; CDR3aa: CASSPGTTREQYF
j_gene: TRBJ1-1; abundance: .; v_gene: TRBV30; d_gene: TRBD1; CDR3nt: TGTGCCTGGAGCGACAGGGTGAACACTGAAGCTTTCTTT; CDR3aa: CAWSDRVNTEAFF
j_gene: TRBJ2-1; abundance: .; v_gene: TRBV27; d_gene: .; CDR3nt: TGTGCCAGCAGTTCCTCCGGGACTCCCGCTTCGGGGTTTCTGTTCTTC; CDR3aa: CASSSSGTPASGFLFF
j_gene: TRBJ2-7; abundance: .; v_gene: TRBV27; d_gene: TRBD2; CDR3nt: TGTGCCAGCAGTCCCGTGGTCTCGGCTAGCGGGAGGATTTCGCCCGAGCAGTACTTC; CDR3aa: CASSPVVSASGRISPEQYF
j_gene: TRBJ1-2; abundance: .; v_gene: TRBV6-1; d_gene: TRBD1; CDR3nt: TGTGCCAGCAGTCAAGGACAGGGTAGTGGCTACACCTTC; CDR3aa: CASSQGQGSGYTF
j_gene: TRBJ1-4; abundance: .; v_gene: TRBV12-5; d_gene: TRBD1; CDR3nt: TGTGCTAGTGGTACGGGACAGGGGAACGCAGCTGGTGAAAAACTGTTTTTT; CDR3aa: CASGTGQGNAAGEKLFF
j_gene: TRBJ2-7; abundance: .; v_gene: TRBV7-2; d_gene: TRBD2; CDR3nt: TGTGCCAGCAGCCCTAGCGGATCCTACGAGCAGTACTTC; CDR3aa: CASSPSGSYEQYF
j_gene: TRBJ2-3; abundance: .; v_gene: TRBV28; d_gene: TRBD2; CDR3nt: TGTGCCAGCAGTTCGCTAGCGGGAGGGTGGGATACGCAGTATTTT; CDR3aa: CASSSLAGGWDTQYF
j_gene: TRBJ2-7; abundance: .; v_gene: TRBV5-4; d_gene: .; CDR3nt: TGTGCCAGCAGCCCACGGATGGGAGGATCCGACGAGCAGTACTTC; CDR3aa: CASSPRMGGSDEQYF
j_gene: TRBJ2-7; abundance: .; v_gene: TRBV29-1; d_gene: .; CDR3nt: TGCAGCGAAGCAGGGGACTACGAGCAGTACTTC; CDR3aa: CSEAGDYEQYF
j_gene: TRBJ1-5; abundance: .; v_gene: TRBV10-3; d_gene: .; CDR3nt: TGTGCCATCAGTGAGTCCGGGGGCAATCAGCCCCAGCATTTT; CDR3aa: CAISESGGNQPQHF
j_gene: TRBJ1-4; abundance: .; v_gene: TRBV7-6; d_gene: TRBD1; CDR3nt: TGTGCCAGCAGCTTAGGGTTGGGACAGGGAGGTGAAAAACTGTTTTTT; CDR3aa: CASSLGLGQGGEKLFF
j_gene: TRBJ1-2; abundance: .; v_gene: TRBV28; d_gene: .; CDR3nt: TGTGCCAGCAGTTTATTCCGGGGGTCGGCAGGCTACACCTTC; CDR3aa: CASSLFRGSAGYTF
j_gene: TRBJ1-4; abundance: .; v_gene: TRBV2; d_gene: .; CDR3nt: TGTGCCAGCAGTGAGGCGGGGGAAAAACTGTTTTTT; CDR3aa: CASSEAGEKLFF
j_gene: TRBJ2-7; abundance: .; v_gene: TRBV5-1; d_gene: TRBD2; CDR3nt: TGCGCCAGCCGGCCCGGGACTAGCGGGAGTGTATACGAGCAGTACTTC; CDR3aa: CASRPGTSGSVYEQYF
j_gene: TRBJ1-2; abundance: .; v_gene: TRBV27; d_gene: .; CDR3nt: TGTGCCAGCAGTTCCACCGGGACTCTAATCCTCGATGGCTACACCTTC; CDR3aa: CASSSTGTLILDGYTF
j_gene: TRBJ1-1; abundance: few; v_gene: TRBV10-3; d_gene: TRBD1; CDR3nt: TGTGCCATCAGCCCAGACAGGGGTGAAGCTTTCTTT; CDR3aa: CAISPDRGEAFF
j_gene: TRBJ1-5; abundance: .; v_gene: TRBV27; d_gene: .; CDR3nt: TGTGCCAGCAGTTTGTTTCAGGGCGGTCAGCCCCAGCATTTT; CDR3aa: CASSLFQGGQPQHF
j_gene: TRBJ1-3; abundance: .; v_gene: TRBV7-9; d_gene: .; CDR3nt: TGTGCCAGCAGCCCCACAGGGAGTGGAAACACCATATATTTT; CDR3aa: CASSPTGSGNTIYF
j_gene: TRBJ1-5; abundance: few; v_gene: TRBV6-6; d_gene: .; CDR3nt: TGTGCCAGCAGTGGGGCGGGGATTAGCAATCAGCCCCAGCATTTT; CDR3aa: CASSGAGISNQPQHF
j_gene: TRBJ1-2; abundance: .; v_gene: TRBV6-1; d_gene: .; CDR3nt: TGTGCCAGCAGTGAGGAGGGCTTGAGGGGCTACACCTTC; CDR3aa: CASSEEGLRGYTF
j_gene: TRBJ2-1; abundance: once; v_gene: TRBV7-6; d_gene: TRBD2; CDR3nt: TGTGCCAGCAGCCTTCTAGCGGGGGATCGATTGCGGAATGAGCAGTTCTTC; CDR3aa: CASSLLAGDRLRNEQFF
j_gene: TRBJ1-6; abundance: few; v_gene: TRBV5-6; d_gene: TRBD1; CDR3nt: TGTGCCAGCAGCGAGGATTGGCACAGGGGCTGGGATTCACCCCTCCACTTT; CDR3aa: CASSEDWHRGWDSPLHF